Below are 21 T cell receptor beta chains sequenced from a single sample in a study of response to subunit inactivated influenza vaccine. TCRdb called the RT-PCR reads again in MiXCR, with one record for every CDR3 protein. The table records over 750,000 distinct CDR3 sequences, about 20% of them present only once. Specimen: PBMCs from blood, collected roughly 5 days after vaccination. These receptors were obtained from a man aged 45-65 years who received an inactivated influenza vaccine.

CDR3 DNA: TGTGCCAGCAGCCAAGTCCCCGGGGGGATTACAGATACGCAGTATTTT. This translates into CASSQVPGGITDTQYF. The chain carries TRBV3-1 and TRBJ2-3, with 7 bases aligning to TRBD2. CDR1 and CDR2 from the germline V gene are LGHDT and YNNKEL (reference sequence). The CDR3 covers 16 residues. The J segment lost 3 bases and the V segment lost 1 base, leaving 7 bases of the junction unmatched.

The chain employs TRBV30 and TRBJ1-1; no reliable D call. The CDR3 consists of 14 residues. V dropped 1 base and J dropped 0 bases, with 9 bases sitting between them. Germline V gene data show CDR1 as GTSNPN and CDR2 as SVGIG (reference sequence). The CDR3 spells CAWSGDEMNTEAFF. The CDR3 DNA reads TGTGCCTGGAGTGGAGATGAGATGAACACTGAAGCTTTCTTT. Filled out from reference TRBV30 and TRBJ1-1, the complete variable domain reads SQTIHQWPATLVQPVGSPLSLECTVEGTSNPNLYWYRQAAGRGLQLLFYSVGIGQISSEVPQNLSASRPQDRQFILSSKKLLLSDSGFYLCAWSGDEMNTEAFFGQGTRLTVV.

The chain links TRBV20-1 to TRBJ2-1, with D perhaps TRBD1 or TRBD2 (6 bases each). V lost 2 bases, J lost 6 bases, and 29 bases lay in between. This CDR3 region has 19 residues. CDR1 and CDR2 (germline): DFQATT, SNEGSKA (reference sequence). CDR3 in DNA: TGCAGTGCTAGAATACGGGCCCCGAGAAGGGGGAGGTACCCCAATGAGCAGTTCTTC. Translation: CSARIRAPRRGRYPNEQFF.

This clonotype has ten or more counts. CDR3 sequence reads: CASRKDRGPYEQYF. The DNA of the CDR3 is TGTGCCAGCAGAAAGGACAGGGGACCCTACGAGCAGTACTTC. This rearrangement joins TRBV28 to TRBJ2-7; 9 bases are a match to TRBD1. CDR1 is MDHEN and CDR2 is SYDVKM in the germline V gene. The length of the CDR3 is 14 residues. J gave up 2 bases and V 6 bases, and 5 bases lay outside the gene matches. The whole variable domain, filled in from reference TRBV28 and TRBJ2-7, reads DVKVTQSSRYLVKRTGEKVFLECVQDMDHENMFWYRQDPGLGLRLIYFSYDVKMKEKGDIPEGYSVSREKKERFSLILESASTNQTSMYLCASRKDRGPYEQYFGPGTRLTVT.

This clonotype was picked up a small number of times. The chain couples TRBV29-1 to TRBJ2-3; D is unresolved. The CDR3 has 13 amino acids. The germline V gene has CDR1 SQVTM and CDR2 ANQGSEA. V lost 4 bases and J 0 bases, leaving 8 bases between the germline ends. CDR3 residues: CSVALTSTDTQYF. The CDR3 bases are TGCAGCGTTGCGTTAACTAGCACAGATACGCAGTATTTT.

This clonotype was seen many times. The chain combines TRBV24-1 with TRBJ2-5; 10 nucleotides align to TRBD1. The germline gives CDR1 KGHDR, CDR2 SFDVKD. V lost 4 bases and J lost 2; bases outside the gene matches: 12. The CDR3 length is 18 residues. The CDR3 sequence: CATSEYSRAGQGQETQYF. The CDR3 region has the DNA TGTGCCACCAGTGAATACTCAAGGGCGGGACAGGGGCAAGAGACCCAGTACTTC.

The chain carries TRBV4-3 and TRBJ2-3, with D perhaps matching TRBD1 (6 bases). Between the trimmed V and J ends, which lost 0 bases and 6 bases, there was a span of 19 bases. The germline gives CDR1 LGHNA, CDR2 YSLEER. The CDR3 consists of 17 residues. In DNA, the CDR3 is TGCGCCAGCAGCCAAGAATACCCGGGACACCAAACGGATACGCAGTATTTT. It codes for CASSQEYPGHQTDTQYF.

The sample holds many counts of this clonotype. This chain links TRBV29-1 with TRBJ2-6, with a possible D match to TRBD1 (6 bases). Germline V gene sequence: CDR1 SQVTM, CDR2 ANQGSEA. The CDR3 runs 14 residues. V lost 7 bases and J lost 0, with 10 bases in between. In DNA form, the CDR3 reads TGCAGCGCACAGGGTTCCTCTGGGGCCAACGTCCTGACTTTC. Its translation: CSAQGSSGANVLTF.

J is TRBJ2-1 and V is TRBV12-5; 12 bases match TRBD1. The germline V gene encodes CDR1 LGHNT and CDR2 FRNRAP. Trimming removed 6 bases from V and 7 bases from J; junction bases left unmatched: 7. The CDR3 is made up of 15 amino acids. In DNA form, the CDR3 reads TGTGCTAGTGGATCGGGACAGGGGGCGTTAAATGAGCAGTTCTTC. Translation gives CASGSGQGALNEQFF.

This clonotype was picked up a small number of times. The chain combines TRBV12-3 or TRBV12-4 with TRBJ1-2, with TRBD1 identical over 8 bases. After removal of 9 bases from V and 7 bases from J, the junction contained 7 bases not matched to a gene. This CDR3 is built from 12 residues. The DNA of the CDR3 is TGTGCCAGTTCCCAGGGGGCCGGTGGCTACACCTTC. It is translated as CASSQGAGGYTF.

There are many counts of this clonotype. The gene calls are TRBV10-3 and TRBJ1-5; D is ambiguous. V was cut by 1 base and J by 1 base, with 5 bases left in between. CDR3 length: 14 residues. Looked up from germline, CDR1 is ENHRY and CDR2 is SYGVKD. This CDR3 is CAISEYDSNQPQHF. CDR3 nucleotides: TGTGCCATCAGTGAGTATGACAGCAATCAGCCCCAGCATTTT.

The chain links TRBV11-2 to TRBJ2-3; D uncertain. Per the germline V gene, CDR1 is SGHAT and CDR2 is FQNNGV. This CDR3 spans 14 amino acids. The ends were cut back, 5 bases at V and 1 base at J, with 10 bases in the middle. The CDR3 region is CASSPWTRTDTQYF. Here the CDR3 DNA reads TGTGCCAGCAGCCCTTGGACCCGCACAGATACGCAGTATTTT.

This clonotype was seen more than once but under ten times. The gene calls are TRBV6-1 and TRBJ2-2; D is unresolved. Trimming cost V 6 bases and J 1 base, with 12 bases left between them. Per germline, CDR1 MNHNS and CDR2 SASEGT. CDR3 length: 15 residues. CDR3 region: CASSLIDGNTGELFF. CDR3 in DNA: TGTGCCAGCAGCCTTATAGACGGGAACACCGGGGAGCTGTTTTTT.

The chain joins TRBV11-2 to TRBJ2-5, with D unresolved. Germline lookup yields CDR1 SGHAT and CDR2 FQNNGV. V was pared by 4 bases and J by 1 base, with 10 bases between. The CDR3 has 14 residues. The CDR3, as DNA: TGTGCCAGCAGCTCCCTCTCGGGCCAAGAGACCCAGTACTTC. The encoded protein is CASSSLSGQETQYF. Drawing the rest from reference TRBV11-2 and TRBJ2-5, the complete variable domain is EAGVAQSPRYKIIEKRQSVAFWCNPISGHATLYWYQQILGQGPKLLIQFQNNGVVDDSQLPKDRFSAERLKGVDSTLKIQPAKLEDSAVYLCASSSLSGQETQYFGPGTRLLVL.

The rearrangement uses TRBV28 and TRBJ2-7; maybe TRBD1 (6 bases). Germline assignment: CDR1 MDHEN and CDR2 SYDVKM. V lost 6 bases to trimming and J lost 3 bases, with 15 bases between them. CDR3 size: 14 residues. The CDR3 reads CASRAGTHFYEQYF. The CDR3 coding sequence is TGTGCCAGCAGGGCCGGGACACATTTCTACGAGCAGTACTTC.

This clonotype came up a few times. The rearrangement joins TRBV4-3 to TRBJ2-7; 9 bases line up with TRBD1. CDR1 and CDR2 from the germline V gene are LGHNA and YSLEER. The CDR3 extends over 15 amino acids. Trimming removed 5 bases from V and 3 bases from J; junction bases left unmatched: 8. This chain's CDR3 is CASSTGTGKFYEQYF. The CDR3 DNA reads TGCGCCAGCAGCACAGGGACAGGGAAATTCTACGAGCAGTACTTC.

This clonotype was recorded a few times. The chain couples TRBV20-1 to TRBJ2-5, with TRBD1 identical over 8 bases. Germline assignment: CDR1 DFQATT and CDR2 SNEGSKA (reference sequence). This CDR3 contains 14 residues. Trimming cost V 1 base and J 0 bases; bases outside gene matches: 1. The DNA for the CDR3 is TGCAGTGCTAGAGGGGGACAGGACCAAGAGACCCAGTACTTC. This gives the protein CSARGGQDQETQYF.

V gene TRBV2 combines with J gene TRBJ2-1; possible D gene TRBD2, 5 bases. Per the germline V gene, CDR1 is SNHLY and CDR2 is FYNNEI. V was shortened by 6 bases and J by 5 bases, with 20 bases between the two germline ends. The CDR3 extends over 16 amino acids. The DNA of the CDR3 is TGTGCCAGCAGCCAAGGAGGAGTAGCGACCGACAATGAGCAGTTCTTC. Translation: CASSQGGVATDNEQFF.

The gene calls are TRBV3-1 and TRBJ2-5; D remains unclear. CDR3 length equals 13 residues. The V gene lost 2 bases and the J gene lost 5 bases, with 9 bases spanning the gap. CDR1 is LGHDT, CDR2 YNNKEL, per germline (reference sequence). CDR3 sequence: CASSQMTAETQYF. The CDR3 bases are TGTGCCAGCAGCCAAATGACGGCGGAGACCCAGTACTTC.

The chain carries TRBV19 and TRBJ2-1, with D perhaps assigned TRBD1 or TRBD2 (6 bases each). This CDR3 is 16 amino acids long. The V end lost 2 bases, the J end lost 7 bases, and 18 bases lay between the germline ends. In germline, CDR1 is LNHDA, CDR2 SQIVND (reference sequence). The CDR3 coding sequence is TGTGCCAGTAGTATAAGTATGTGGGGGGCCCGGAATGAGCAGTTCTTC. Translation: CASSISMWGARNEQFF.

In regard to this clonotype: At one end the junction does not follow the germline gene, possibly because of a read error. The chain is built from TRBV28 and TRBJ2-1; TRBD2 agrees at 15 bases. The CDR3 has 13 amino acids. CDR1 and CDR2 from the germline V gene are MDHEN and SYDVKM. CDR3 protein: CASSPLGTSGGRF. CDR3 DNA: TGTGCCAGCAGTCCGCTCGGGACTAGCGGGGGGCGTTTC.